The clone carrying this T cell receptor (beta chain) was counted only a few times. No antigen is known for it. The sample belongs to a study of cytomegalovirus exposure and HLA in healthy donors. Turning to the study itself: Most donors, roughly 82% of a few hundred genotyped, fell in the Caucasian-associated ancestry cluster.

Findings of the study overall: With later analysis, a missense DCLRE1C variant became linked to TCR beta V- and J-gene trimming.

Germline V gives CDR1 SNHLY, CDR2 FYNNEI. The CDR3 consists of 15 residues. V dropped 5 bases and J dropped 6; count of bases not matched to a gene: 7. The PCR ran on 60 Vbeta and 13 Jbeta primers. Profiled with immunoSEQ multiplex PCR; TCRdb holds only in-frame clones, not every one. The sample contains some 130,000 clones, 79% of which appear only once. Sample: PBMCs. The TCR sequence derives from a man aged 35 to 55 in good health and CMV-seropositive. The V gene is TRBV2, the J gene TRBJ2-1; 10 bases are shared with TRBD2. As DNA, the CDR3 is TGTGCCAGCAGTCGAACTAGCGGGAAGGTCAATGAGCAGTTCTTC. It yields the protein CASSRTSGKVNEQFF.